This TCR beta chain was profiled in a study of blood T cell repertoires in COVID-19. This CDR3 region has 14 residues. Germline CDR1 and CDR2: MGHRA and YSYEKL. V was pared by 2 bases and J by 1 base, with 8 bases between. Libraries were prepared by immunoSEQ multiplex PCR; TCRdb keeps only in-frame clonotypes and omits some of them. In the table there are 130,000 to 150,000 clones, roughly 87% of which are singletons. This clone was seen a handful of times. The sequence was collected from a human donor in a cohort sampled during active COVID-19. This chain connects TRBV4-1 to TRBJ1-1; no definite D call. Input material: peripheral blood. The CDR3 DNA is TGCGCCAGCAGCCAAAATCTAAGGAACACTGAAGCTTTCTTT. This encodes CASSQNLRNTEAFF.